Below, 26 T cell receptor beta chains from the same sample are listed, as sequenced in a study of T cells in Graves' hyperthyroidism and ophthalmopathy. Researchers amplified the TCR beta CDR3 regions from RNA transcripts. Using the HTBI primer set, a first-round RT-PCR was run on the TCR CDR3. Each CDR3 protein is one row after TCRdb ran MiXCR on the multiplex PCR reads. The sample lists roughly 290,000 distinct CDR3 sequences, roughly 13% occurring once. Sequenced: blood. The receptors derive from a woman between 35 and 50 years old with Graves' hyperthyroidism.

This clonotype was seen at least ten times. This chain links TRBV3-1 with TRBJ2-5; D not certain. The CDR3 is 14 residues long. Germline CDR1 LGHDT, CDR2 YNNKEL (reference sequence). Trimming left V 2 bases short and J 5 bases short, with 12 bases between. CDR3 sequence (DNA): TGTGCCAGCAGCCAACAAACTACCTCGGAGACCCAGTACTTC. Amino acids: CASSQQTTSETQYF.

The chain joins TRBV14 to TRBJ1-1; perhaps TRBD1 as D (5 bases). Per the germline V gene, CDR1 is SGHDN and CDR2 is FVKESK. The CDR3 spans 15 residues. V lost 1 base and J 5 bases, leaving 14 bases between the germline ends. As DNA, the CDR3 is TGTGCCAGCAGCCAAGGGGCAGGGAAAGGAACTGAAGCTTTCTTT. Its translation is CASSQGAGKGTEAFF.

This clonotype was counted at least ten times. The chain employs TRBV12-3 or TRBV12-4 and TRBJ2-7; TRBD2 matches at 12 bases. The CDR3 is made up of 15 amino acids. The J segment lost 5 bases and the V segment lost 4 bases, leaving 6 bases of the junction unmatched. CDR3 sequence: CASSSGLAGSHEQYF. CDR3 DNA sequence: TGTGCCAGCAGTTCCGGACTAGCGGGGTCCCACGAGCAGTACTTC.

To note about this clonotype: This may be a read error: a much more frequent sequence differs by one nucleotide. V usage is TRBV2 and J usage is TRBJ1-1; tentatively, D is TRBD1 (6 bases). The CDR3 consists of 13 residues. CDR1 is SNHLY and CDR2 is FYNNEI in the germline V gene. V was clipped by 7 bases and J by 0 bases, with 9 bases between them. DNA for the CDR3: TGTGCCAGCAAGGGGGGAATGAACACTGAAGCTTTCTTT. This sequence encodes CASKGGMNTEAFF.

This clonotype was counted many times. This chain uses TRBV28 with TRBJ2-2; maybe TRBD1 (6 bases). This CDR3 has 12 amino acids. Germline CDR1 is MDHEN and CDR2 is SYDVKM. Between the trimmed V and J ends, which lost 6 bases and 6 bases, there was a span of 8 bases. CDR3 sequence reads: CASRKGAGELFF. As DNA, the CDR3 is TGTGCCAGCAGAAAGGGGGCCGGGGAGCTGTTTTTT. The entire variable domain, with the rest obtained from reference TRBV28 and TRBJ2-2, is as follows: DVKVTQSSRYLVKRTGEKVFLECVQDMDHENMFWYRQDPGLGLRLIYFSYDVKMKEKGDIPEGYSVSREKKERFSLILESASTNQTSMYLCASRKGAGELFFGEGSRLTVL.

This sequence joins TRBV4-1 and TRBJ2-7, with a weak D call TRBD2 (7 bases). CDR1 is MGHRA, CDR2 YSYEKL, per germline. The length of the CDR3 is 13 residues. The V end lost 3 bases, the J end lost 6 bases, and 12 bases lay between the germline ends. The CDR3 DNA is TGCGCCAGCAGCCAGGGGGAGGGGGTCGAGCAGTACTTC. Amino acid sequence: CASSQGEGVEQYF.

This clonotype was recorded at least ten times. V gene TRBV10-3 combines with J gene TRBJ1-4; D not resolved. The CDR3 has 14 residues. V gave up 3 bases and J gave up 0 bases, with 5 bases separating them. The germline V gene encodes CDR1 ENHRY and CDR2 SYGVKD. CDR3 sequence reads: CAISEAATNEKLFF. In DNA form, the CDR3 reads TGTGCCATCAGTGAAGCAGCAACTAATGAAAAACTGTTTTTT.

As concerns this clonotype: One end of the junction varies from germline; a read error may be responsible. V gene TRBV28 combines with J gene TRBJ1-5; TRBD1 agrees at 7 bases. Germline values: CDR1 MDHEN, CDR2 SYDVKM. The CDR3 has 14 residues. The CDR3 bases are TGTGACAGCAGCACAGGGGTGGCGGCTCAGCCCCAGCATTTT. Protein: CDSSTGVAAQPQHF.

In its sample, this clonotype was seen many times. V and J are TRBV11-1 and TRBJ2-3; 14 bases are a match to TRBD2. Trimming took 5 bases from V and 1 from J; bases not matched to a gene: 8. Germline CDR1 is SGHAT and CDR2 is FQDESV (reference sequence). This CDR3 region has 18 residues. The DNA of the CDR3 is TGTGCCAGCAGCCCCACGGGACTAGCGGGAGTCGGCACAGATACGCAGTATTTT. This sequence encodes CASSPTGLAGVGTDTQYF.

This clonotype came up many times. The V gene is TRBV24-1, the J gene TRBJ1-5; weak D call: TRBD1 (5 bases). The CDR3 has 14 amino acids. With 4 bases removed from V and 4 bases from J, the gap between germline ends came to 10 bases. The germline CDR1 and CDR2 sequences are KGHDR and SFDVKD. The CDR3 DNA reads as TGTGCCACCAGTGAGCGGGGCTGGAATCAGCCCCAGCATTTT. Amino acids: CATSERGWNQPQHF.

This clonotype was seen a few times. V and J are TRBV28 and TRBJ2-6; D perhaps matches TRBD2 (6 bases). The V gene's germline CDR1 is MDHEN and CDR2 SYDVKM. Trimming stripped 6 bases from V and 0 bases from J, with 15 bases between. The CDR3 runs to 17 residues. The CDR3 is CASSLALLLSGANVLTF. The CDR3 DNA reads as TGTGCCAGCAGCCTAGCGCTGCTACTCTCTGGGGCCAACGTCCTGACTTTC.

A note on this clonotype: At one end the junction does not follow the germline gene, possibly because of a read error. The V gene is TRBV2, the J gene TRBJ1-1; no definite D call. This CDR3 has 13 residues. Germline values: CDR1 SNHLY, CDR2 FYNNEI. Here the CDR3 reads CPSTHAAGTEAFF. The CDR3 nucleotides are TGTCCCAGCACCCACGCGGCTGGCACTGAAGCTTTCTTT.

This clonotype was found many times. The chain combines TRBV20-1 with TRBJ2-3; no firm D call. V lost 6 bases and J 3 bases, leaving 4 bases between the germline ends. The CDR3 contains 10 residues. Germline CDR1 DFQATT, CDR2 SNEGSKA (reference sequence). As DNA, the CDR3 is TGCAGTGCAAATACAGATACGCAGTATTTT. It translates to CSANTDTQYF.

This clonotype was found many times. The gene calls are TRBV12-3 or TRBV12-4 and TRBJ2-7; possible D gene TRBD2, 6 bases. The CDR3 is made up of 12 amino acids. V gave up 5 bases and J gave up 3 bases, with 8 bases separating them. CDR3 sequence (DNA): TGTGCCAGCAGTGAGGGACTCTACGAGCAGTACTTC. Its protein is CASSEGLYEQYF.

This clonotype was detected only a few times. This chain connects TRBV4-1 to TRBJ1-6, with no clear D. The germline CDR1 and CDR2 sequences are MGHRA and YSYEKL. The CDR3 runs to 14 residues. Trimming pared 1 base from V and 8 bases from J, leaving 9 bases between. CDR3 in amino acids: CASSQGRQDSPLHF. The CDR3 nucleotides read TGCGCCAGCAGCCAAGGCCGGCAGGATTCACCCCTCCACTTT.

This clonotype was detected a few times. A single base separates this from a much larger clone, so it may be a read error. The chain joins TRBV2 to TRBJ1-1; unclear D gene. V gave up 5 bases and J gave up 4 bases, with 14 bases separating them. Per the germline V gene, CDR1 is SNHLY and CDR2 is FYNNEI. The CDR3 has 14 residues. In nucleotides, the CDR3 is TGTGCCAGCAGTCAAGACCCGGGGAGCACTGAAGCTTTCTTT. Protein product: CASSQDPGSTEAFF.

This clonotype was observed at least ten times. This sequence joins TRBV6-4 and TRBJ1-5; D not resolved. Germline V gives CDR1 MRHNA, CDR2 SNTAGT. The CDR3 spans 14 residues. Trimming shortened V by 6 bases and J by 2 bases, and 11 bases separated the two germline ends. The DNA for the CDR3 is TGTGCCAGCAGCCCTACCCAGGGCAATCAGCCCCAGCATTTT. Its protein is CASSPTQGNQPQHF.

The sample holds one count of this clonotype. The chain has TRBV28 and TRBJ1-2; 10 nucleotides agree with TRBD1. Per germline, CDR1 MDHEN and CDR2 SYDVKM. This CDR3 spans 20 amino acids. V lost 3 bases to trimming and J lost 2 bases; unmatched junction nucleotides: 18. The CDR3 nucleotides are TGTGCCAGCAGTTTTACCGGGACAGGGGAGCTCAAGGGTACCAACTATGGCTACACCTTC. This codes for CASSFTGTGELKGTNYGYTF.

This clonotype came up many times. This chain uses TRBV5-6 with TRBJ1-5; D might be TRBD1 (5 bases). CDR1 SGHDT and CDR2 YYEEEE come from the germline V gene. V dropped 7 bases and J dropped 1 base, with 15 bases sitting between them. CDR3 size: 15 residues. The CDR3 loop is CASSRGAGSNQPQHF. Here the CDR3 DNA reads TGTGCCAGCTCTAGGGGTGCGGGGAGCAATCAGCCCCAGCATTTT.

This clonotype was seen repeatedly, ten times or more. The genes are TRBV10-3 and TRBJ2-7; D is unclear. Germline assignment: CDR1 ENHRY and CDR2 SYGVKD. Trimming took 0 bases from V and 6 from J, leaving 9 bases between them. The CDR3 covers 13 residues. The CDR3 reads CAISESQWSEQYF. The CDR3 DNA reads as TGTGCCATCAGTGAGTCACAGTGGAGCGAGCAGTACTTC.

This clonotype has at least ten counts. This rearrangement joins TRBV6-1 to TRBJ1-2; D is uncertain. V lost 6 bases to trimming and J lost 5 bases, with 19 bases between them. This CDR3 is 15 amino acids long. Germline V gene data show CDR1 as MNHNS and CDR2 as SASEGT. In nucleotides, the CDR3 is TGTGCCAGCAGGAGGCCCTCCCAGGCGGGGTATGGCTACACCTTC. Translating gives CASRRPSQAGYGYTF.

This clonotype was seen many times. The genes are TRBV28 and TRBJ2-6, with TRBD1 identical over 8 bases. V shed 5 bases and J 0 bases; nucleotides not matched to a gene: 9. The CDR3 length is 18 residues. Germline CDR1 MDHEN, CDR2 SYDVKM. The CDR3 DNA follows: TGTGCCAGCAGTGGAATCTTGGGACAGGCCTCTGGGGCCAACGTCCTGACTTTC. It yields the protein CASSGILGQASGANVLTF.

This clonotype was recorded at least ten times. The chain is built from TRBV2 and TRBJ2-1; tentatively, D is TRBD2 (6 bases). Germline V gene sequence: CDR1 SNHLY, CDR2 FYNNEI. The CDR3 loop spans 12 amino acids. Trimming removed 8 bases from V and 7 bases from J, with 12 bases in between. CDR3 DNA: TGTGCCAGCCGCGGGATGCGGAATGAGCAGTTCTTC. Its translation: CASRGMRNEQFF.

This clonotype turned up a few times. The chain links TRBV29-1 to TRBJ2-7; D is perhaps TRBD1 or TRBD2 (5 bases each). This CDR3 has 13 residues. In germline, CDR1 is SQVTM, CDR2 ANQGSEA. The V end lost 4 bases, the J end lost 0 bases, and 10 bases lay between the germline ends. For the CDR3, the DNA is TGCAGCGTTGTTGGGGGAGTCTCCTACGAGCAGTACTTC. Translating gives CSVVGGVSYEQYF.

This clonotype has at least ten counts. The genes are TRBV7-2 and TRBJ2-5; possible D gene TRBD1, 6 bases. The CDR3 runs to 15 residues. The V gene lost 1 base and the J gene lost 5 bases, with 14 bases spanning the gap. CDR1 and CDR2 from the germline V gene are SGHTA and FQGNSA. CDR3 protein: CASSLGAPGGETQYF. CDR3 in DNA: TGTGCCAGCAGCTTAGGAGCTCCTGGGGGCGAGACCCAGTACTTC.

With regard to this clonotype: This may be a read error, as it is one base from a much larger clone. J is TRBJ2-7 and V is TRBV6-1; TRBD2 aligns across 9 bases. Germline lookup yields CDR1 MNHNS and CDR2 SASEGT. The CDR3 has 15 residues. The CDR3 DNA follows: TGTGCCAACAGTGCAGGGCTAGCGGGAATATACGAGCAGTACTTC. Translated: CANSAGLAGIYEQYF.